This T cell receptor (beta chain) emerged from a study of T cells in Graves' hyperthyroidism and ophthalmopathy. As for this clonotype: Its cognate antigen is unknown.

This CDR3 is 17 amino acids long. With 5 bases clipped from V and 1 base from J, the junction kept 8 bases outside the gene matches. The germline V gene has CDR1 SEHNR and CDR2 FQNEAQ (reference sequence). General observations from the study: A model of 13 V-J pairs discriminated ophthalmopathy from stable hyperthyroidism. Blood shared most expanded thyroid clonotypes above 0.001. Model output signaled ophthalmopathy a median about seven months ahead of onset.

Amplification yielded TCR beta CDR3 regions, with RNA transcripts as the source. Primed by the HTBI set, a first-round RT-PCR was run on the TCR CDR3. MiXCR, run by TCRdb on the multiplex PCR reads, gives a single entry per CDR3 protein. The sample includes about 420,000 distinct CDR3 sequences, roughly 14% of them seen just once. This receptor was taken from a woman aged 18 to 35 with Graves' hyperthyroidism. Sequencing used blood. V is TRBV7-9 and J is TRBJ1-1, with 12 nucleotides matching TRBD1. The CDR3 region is CASSPRDRGHSNTEAFF. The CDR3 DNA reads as TGTGCCAGCAGCCCTCGGGACAGGGGGCATTCGAACACTGAAGCTTTCTTT.